This T cell receptor beta chain was documented in a study of shared clonotypes between healthy human individuals. The data were produced by immunoSEQ multiplex PCR, yet TCRdb's version contains in-frame clones alone and is incomplete. The table records about 1.9 million clones, roughly 95% of them present only once. The CDR3 has 17 residues. V trimming: 0 bases; J trimming: 6 bases; junction bases outside the gene matches: 11. Germline V gene sequence: CDR1 LGHNA, CDR2 YSLEER. CD45RO-negative cells were positively selected for CCR7, leaving out terminally differentiated effector memory CD45RA+ cells.

The receptor's source is a young man in good health. Some clones in this sample may be carry-over from other donors' samples. The material sequenced was naive CD8+ T cells from PBMCs. The chain links TRBV4-3 to TRBJ1-5; 7 bases align to TRBD1. CDR3 amino acids: CASSQDLQGGWSQPQHF. DNA for the CDR3: TGCGCCAGCAGCCAAGATCTGCAAGGGGGCTGGAGTCAGCCCCAGCATTTT.